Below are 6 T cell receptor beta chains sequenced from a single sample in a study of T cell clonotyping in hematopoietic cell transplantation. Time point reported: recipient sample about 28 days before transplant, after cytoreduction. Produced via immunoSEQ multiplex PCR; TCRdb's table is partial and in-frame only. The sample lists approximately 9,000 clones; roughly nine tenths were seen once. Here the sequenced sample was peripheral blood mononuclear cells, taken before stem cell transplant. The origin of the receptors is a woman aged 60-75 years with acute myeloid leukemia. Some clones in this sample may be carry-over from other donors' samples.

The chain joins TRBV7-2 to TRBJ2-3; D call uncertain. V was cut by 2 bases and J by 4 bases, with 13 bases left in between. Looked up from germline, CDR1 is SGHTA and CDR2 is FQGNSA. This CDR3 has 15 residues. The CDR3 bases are TGTGCCAGCAGCTTACTAGGAAACCTTCCAGATACGCAGTATTTT. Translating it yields CASSLLGNLPDTQYF.

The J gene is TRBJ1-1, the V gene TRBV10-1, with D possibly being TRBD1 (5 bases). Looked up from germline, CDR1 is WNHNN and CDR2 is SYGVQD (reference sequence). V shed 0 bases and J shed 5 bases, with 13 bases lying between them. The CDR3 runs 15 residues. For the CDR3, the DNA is TGCGCCAGCAGTGAGTCGTTGGGGGAGAGGACTGAAGCTTTCTTT. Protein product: CASSESLGERTEAFF.

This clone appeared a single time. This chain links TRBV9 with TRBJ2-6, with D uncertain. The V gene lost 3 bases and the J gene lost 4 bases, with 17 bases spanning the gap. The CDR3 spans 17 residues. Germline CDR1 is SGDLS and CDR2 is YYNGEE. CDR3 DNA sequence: TGTGCCAGCAGCGACTTCGGTCGAGTACACGGGGCCAACGTCCTGACTTTC. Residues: CASSDFGRVHGANVLTF.

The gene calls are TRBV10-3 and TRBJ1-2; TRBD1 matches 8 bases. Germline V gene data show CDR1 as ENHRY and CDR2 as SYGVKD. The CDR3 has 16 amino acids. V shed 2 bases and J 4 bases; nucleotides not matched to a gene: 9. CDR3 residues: CAISELYAGGAYGYTF. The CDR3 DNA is TGTGCCATCAGTGAGCTTTACGCAGGGGGCGCCTATGGCTACACCTTC.

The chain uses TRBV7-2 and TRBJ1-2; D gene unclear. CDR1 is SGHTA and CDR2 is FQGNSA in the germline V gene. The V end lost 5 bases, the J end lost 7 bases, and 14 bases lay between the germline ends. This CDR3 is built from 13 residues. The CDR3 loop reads CASSTGSRGGYTF. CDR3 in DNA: TGTGCCAGCAGCACGGGGAGTCGTGGTGGCTACACCTTC.

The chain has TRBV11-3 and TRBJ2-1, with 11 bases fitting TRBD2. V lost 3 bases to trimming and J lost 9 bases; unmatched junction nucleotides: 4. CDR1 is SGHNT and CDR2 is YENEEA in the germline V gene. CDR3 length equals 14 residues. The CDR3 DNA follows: TGTGCCAGCAGCTTCGAGGGGACTAGCGGTGAGCAGTTCTTC. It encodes CASSFEGTSGEQFF.